These T cell receptor beta chains were read from a single sample in a study of beta chain features in type 1 diabetes. Repertoires were generated with immunoSEQ multiplex PCR, while TCRdb's copy carries only in-frame clones and drops some. Among some 500,000 clones listed, more than 9.5% were seen once. Sequenced: naive CD4+ T cells from blood. These receptors originate from a woman under 30 in good health. CDR3s leave out the opening cysteine and the closing phenylalanine or tryptophan. A D gene is named only where the DNA matches it firmly.

v_call | d_call | cdr3_aa
TRBV11-1 | NA | ASRDTLTQY
TRBV7-2 | TRBD1 | ASSPRQGRGETQY
TRBV30 | TRBD1 | AWKYGDRRSAEQY
TRBV10-3 | NA | AISEGISTYNSPLH
TRBV2 | NA | ASNGMGFSGANVLT
TRBV7-9 | TRBD2 | ASSFRGDRVEQF
TRBV4-3 | TRBD1 | ASSQEEDRVAGELF
TRBV6-5 | NA | ASRGLTTRKNEQF
TRBV5-1 | NA | ASSLAFGQETQY
TRBV7-6 | NA | ASSLVEGQSYTEAF
TRBV18 | NA | ASSPYGETEQY
TRBV14 | NA | ASSQELIPPLF
TRBV27 | NA | ASSLASGTDTQY
TRBV28 | TRBD1 | ASRVTGAGAAQY
TRBV2 | NA | ASSDRKPPYEQY
TRBV7-2 | NA | ASSLPGRALREQY
TRBV29-1 | TRBD2 | SVLGLADYNEQF
TRBV15 | NA | ATSRDQTGARETQY
TRBV5-1 | TRBD1 | ASSRTGGPYEQY
TRBV5-4 | TRBD2 | ASSLELALSTDTQY
TRBV7-9 | NA | ASSLAQAHQPQH
TRBV7-8 | NA | ASSLVLDRLYEQY
TRBV29-1 | TRBD1 | SVEDLQGERKLF
TRBV18 | TRBD1 | ASSRQGGDYGYT
TRBV19 | NA | ASSIHTTRLKEQY
TRBV7-8 | NA | ASTEGTRGYEQY
TRBV5-1 | TRBD2 | ASSQNPAGEYQETQY